The present entry profiles one TCR beta chain with its context. This record belongs to a study of control samples from healthy donors and cancer patients. Libraries were prepared by immunoSEQ multiplex PCR; TCRdb keeps only in-frame clonotypes and omits some of them. The table shows roughly 160,000 clones, with around nine tenths occurring only once. There are 17 residues in the CDR3. Germline V lookup: CDR1 SGHNT, CDR2 YYREEE (reference sequence). Losses at the gene ends were 4 bases for V and 2 bases for J; bases not matched to a gene: 12. The chain combines TRBV5-4 with TRBJ2-7, with 10 bases identical to TRBD2. Material for sequencing was blood. The sequence derives from a woman aged 30 to 39 in good health. The CDR3 region has the DNA TGTGCCAGCAGCATCTACCCCGGACTAGCGGAACCCTACGAGCAGTACTTC. Protein sequence: CASSIYPGLAEPYEQYF.